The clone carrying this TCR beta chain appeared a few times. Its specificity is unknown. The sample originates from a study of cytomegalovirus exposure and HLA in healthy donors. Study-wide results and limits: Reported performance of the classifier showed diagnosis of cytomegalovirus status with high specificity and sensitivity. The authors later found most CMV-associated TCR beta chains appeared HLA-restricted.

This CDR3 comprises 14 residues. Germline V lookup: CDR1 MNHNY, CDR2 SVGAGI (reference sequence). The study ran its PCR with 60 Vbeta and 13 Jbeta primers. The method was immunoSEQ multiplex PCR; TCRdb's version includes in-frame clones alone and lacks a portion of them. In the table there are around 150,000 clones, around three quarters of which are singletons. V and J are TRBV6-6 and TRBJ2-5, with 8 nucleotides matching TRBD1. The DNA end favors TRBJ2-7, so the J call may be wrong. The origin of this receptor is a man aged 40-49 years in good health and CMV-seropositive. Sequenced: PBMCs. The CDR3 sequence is CASTRQGSSYEQYF. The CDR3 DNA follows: TGTGCCAGCACCCGACAGGGGAGCTCCTACGAGCAGTACTTC.